This TCR beta chain stems from a study of cytomegalovirus exposure and HLA in healthy donors. Per the germline V gene, CDR1 is SEHNR and CDR2 is FQNEAQ (reference sequence). This CDR3 region has 15 residues. Trimming cost V 7 bases and J 0 bases; bases outside gene matches: 6. Overall study results and limits: Most TCR sequences were uncommon, yet certain public TCRs appeared in many donors.

To note about this clone: The target antigen is unknown.

Vbeta (60) and Jbeta (13) primers were used in the PCR. Clones were read by immunoSEQ multiplex PCR, and TCRdb kept only the in-frame ones, dropping some. The table has some 140,000 clones, approximately 62% seen once; the top ten hold about 1.5%. Material for sequencing was PBMCs. J is TRBJ1-2 and V is TRBV7-9, with 9 bases that match TRBD1. The clonotype comes from a human donor in good health. Written as DNA, the CDR3 is TGTGCCAGCATCCTTGACAGGGGGACTAACTATGGCTACACCTTC. Translated: CASILDRGTNYGYTF.